This T cell receptor (beta chain) was captured by sequencing in a study of siplizumab effects on memory and regulatory T cells. CDR1 and CDR2 (germline): SEHNR, FQNEAQ (reference sequence). Losses at the gene ends were 2 bases for V and 3 bases for J; bases not matched to a gene: 3. This CDR3 contains 14 residues. About this clone itself: The antigen is unknown.

Measured with immunoSEQ multiplex PCR; TCRdb has only the in-frame clones, and not every one. The table records about 120,000 clones, about 93% of them present only once. Points from the study as a whole: Mappable CD4+ clones that were alloreactive averaged around 70% Treg-derived with siplizumab versus approximately 29% in controls. Researchers could map only a minor fraction of alloreactive clones to unstimulated subsets. Siplizumab significantly lowered the alloreactive sequences that could be traced to unstimulated CD4+ memory cells. Naive or memory phenotype assignment was not possible for roughly 80-97% of proliferating CD4+ or CD8+ clones.

The chain carries TRBV7-9 and TRBJ2-7; TRBD1 matches at 8 bases. Source material: non-Treg CD4+ T cells sorted from blood. This receptor was identified in a human donor in good health. CDR3 DNA: TGTGCCAGCAGCTTATCGGGACAGGTCTACGAGCAGTACTTC. Residues: CASSLSGQVYEQYF. The whole variable domain, filled in from reference TRBV7-9 and TRBJ2-7, reads DTGVSQNPRHKITKRGQNVTFRCDPISEHNRLYWYRQTLGQGPEFLTYFQNEAQLEKSRLLSDRFSAERPKGSFSTLEIQRTEQGDSAMYLCASSLSGQVYEQYFGPGTRLTVT.